Described below is a single T cell receptor beta chain sequence and its context. Antigen unknown. The data derive from a study of cytomegalovirus exposure and HLA in healthy donors. Study-wide background: The approximately 130 validation repertoires were reported in a later analysis to have been generated on the same platform as the approximately 700 first-cohort repertoires. Study results and caveats: One later analysis, an examination of the 120 or so validation repertoires, found that first-cohort TCR clusters tended to co-occur in them.

Some clones are missing from TCRdb's copy, which holds only in-frame ones; the method was immunoSEQ multiplex PCR. The sample gives about 150,000 clones, around 84% of which show up once; roughly 1.9% is in the top ten. The CDR3 loop spans 15 amino acids. CDR1 MNHEY and CDR2 SMNVEV come from the germline V gene (reference sequence). The V end lost 4 bases, the J end lost 3 bases, and 16 bases lay between the germline ends. The sequencing input was PBMCs. The TCR originated in a human donor in good health. The chain recombines TRBV27 with TRBJ2-7, with D possibly TRBD2 on 6 matching bases. The CDR3 loop reads CASSSFFGSVYEQYF. The CDR3, as DNA: TGTGCCAGCAGTTCCTTTTTCGGGAGTGTCTACGAGCAGTACTTC.